This passage covers 3 T cell receptor beta chains from one sample sequenced in a study of T-cell memory formation after mild COVID-19. MiXCR was run by TCRdb on the 5' RACE reads, yielding one entry per CDR3 protein. The table includes hundreds of thousands of distinct CDR3 sequences, around 19% detected once. The sequenced material came from PBMCs or a T cell subset sorted from them (not recorded which). Source of these receptors: an adult woman who had mild COVID-19 (a few samples of this study predate the infection). Cell type and time point are not known.

The J gene is TRBJ1-1, the V gene TRBV7-2, with unresolved D. The CDR3 has 13 residues. Germline V gene data show CDR1 as SGHTA and CDR2 as FQGNSA. Trimming shortened V by 5 bases and J by 1 base, and 8 bases separated the two germline ends. The CDR3 spells CASSKMGNTEAFF. The CDR3 DNA reads TGTGCCAGCAGCAAGATGGGGAACACTGAAGCTTTCTTT.

The rearrangement uses TRBV19 and TRBJ1-5, with 8 nucleotides matching TRBD1. V gave up 7 bases and J gave up 8 bases; unmatched junction bases: 10. The CDR3 covers 14 residues. The germline V gene has CDR1 LNHDA and CDR2 SQIVND (reference sequence). Written as DNA, the CDR3 is TGTGCCAGTACCCGGACAGGGACCCTGGAGCCCCAGCATTTT. This translates into CASTRTGTLEPQHF. The whole variable domain, remainder taken from reference TRBV19 and TRBJ1-5, is DGGITQSPKYLFRKEGQNVTLSCEQNLNHDAMYWYRQDPGQGLRLIYYSQIVNDFQKGDIAEGYSVSREKKESFPLTVTSAQKNPTAFYLCASTRTGTLEPQHFGDGTRLSIL.

This clonotype was counted a few times. The J gene is TRBJ1-2, the V gene TRBV6-6; D is uncertain. The CDR3 is 11 amino acids. V was pared by 6 bases and J by 5 bases, with 7 bases between. Germline CDR1 is MNHNY and CDR2 is SVGAGI (reference sequence). CDR3 DNA: TGTGCCAGCAGCGCCACATATGGCTACACCTTC. This encodes CASSATYGYTF.